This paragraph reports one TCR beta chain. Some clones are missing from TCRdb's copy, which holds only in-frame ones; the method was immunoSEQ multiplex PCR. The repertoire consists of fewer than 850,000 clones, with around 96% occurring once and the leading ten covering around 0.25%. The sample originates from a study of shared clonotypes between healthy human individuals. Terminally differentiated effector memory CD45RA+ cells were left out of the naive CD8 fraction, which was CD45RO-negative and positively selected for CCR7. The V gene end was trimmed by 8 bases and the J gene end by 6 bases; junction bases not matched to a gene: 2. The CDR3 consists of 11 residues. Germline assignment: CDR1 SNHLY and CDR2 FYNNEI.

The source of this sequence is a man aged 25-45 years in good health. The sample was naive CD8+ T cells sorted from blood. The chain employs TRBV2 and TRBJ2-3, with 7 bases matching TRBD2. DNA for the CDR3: TGTGCCAGCCTGGGGGGGGATACGCAGTATTTT. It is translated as CASLGGDTQYF.